This T cell receptor beta chain was identified in a study of T cell repertoires in cytomegalovirus infection. Study context: The public TCR beta signatures pointed to both CMV infection and matching HLA type.

About this clonotype itself: Antigen unknown.

TCRdb independently ran MiXCR on the reads; one entry per CDR3 protein. In the table there are roughly 860,000 distinct CDR3 sequences, 32% of which are singletons. The CDR3 sequence is 14 residues long. Germline values: CDR1 MNHEY, CDR2 SVGAGI. V lost 5 bases and J 3 bases, leaving 10 bases between the germline ends. Study findings and constraints: People with CMV and the relevant HLA were identified by cumulative public TCR beta family frequency. In two of eight donors, the top clonotype was HLA-C-restricted CMV-specific.

The receptor was derived from a human donor in good health (CMV status not recorded). Some clones in this sample may be carry-over from other donors' samples. The source was cultured CD8+ T cells from PBMCs, collected from culture after CMV antigen stimulation. This sequence joins TRBV6-5 and TRBJ2-2; a weak D match, TRBD2 (5 bases). The CDR3 sequence is CASSEQEDTGELFF. The CDR3 DNA reads TGTGCCAGCAGTGAGCAGGAGGACACCGGGGAGCTGTTTTTT.